A few counts support the clone carrying this TCR beta chain. Antigen specificity is unknown. Assay: immunoSEQ multiplex PCR; the TCRdb copy retains only in-frame clones and omits some. Of 120,000 to 150,000 clones in the sample, approximately 90% were seen once. The sample originates from a study of T cell responses to AZD1222 COVID-19 vaccine. Second-dose schedules of about 4 or about 12 weeks were combined. Germline V gene data show CDR1 as SGDLS and CDR2 as YYNGEE. V lost 0 bases to trimming and J lost 4 bases, with 7 bases between them. This CDR3 has 13 amino acids. General study results and limits: Repertoires in all cases were sampled only once the peak T cell response had passed. Donor demographics were predominantly white British with a female majority; clonal diversity may be underestimated. When two AZD1222 doses had been given, Spike-specific TCR breadth and depth rose.

The gene calls are TRBV9 and TRBJ1-2; no firm D call. The TCR comes from an adult who received the AZD1222 COVID-19 vaccine. This sample comprised peripheral blood, obtained 28 days after the second AZD1222 dose. CDR3 coding DNA: TGTGCCAGCAGCGTAGCGAACGGCTATGGCTACACCTTC. Its translation is CASSVANGYGYTF.